These 13 T cell receptor beta chains were all obtained from the same sample, sequenced in a study of human T cells and chemical hapten exposure. TCRdb itself ran the RACE reads through MiXCR, one entry per CDR3 protein. The top ten hold roughly a quarter of the sample, which has 39,000 or so distinct CDR3 sequences, about 4.2% seen once. Specified time point: patch test 1, 2 weeks after DPC sensitization. Described treatment: therapeutic diphenylcyclopropenone sensitization with weekly scalp DPC. Whole blood that had not been fractionated was the source of extracted total RNA. This material consisted of whole blood, taken in connection with sensitization to the hapten diphenylcyclopropenone (DPC). The receptors come from a man aged 50 to 59 with alopecia areata. Some clones in this sample may be carry-over from other donors' samples.

The table lists this clonotype with many counts. The rearrangement uses TRBV5-1 and TRBJ2-7; TRBD1 might be the D (6 bases). The ends were cut back, 4 bases at V and 1 base at J, with 12 bases in the middle. Germline V CDR1 and CDR2: SGHRS, YFSETQ. The CDR3 consists of 14 residues. The CDR3 sequence is CASSHDRRSYEQYF. DNA of the CDR3: TGCGCCAGCAGCCACGACAGGAGATCCTACGAGCAGTACTTC.

The rearrangement links TRBV20-1 to TRBJ1-2; tentative D call: TRBD1 (5 bases). The CDR3 covers 12 residues. Germline-derived CDR1 and CDR2 are DFQATT and SNEGSKA (reference sequence). V was trimmed by 6 bases and J by 7 bases, leaving 15 bases between them. CDR3 region: CSADSGTGGYTF. DNA of the CDR3: TGCAGTGCAGACTCCGGGACTGGTGGCTACACCTTC.

The gene calls are TRBV6-6 and TRBJ1-5; D may be TRBD1 (5 bases). The CDR3 loop spans 15 amino acids. V was clipped by 5 bases and J by 0 bases, with 11 bases between them. CDR1 MNHNY and CDR2 SVGAGI come from the germline V gene (reference sequence). This CDR3 reads CASSALGGSNQPQHF. The CDR3 coding sequence is TGTGCCAGCAGTGCGTTGGGGGGTAGCAATCAGCCCCAGCATTTT.

This clonotype came up many times. The rearrangement links TRBV29-1 to TRBJ2-7, with TRBD1 matching over 7 bases. The V gene end was trimmed by 5 bases and the J gene end by 2 bases; junction bases not matched to a gene: 6. This CDR3 spans 13 amino acids. Germline values: CDR1 SQVTM, CDR2 ANQGSEA. CDR3 nucleotide sequence: TGCAGCGTTAAACAGGGGAACCCCTACGAGCAGTACTTC. Encoded protein: CSVKQGNPYEQYF.

V usage is TRBV3-1 and J usage is TRBJ2-1, with TRBD2 matching over 9 bases. CDR1 LGHDT and CDR2 YNNKEL come from the germline V gene (reference sequence). With V trimmed by 4 bases and J by 6 bases, 10 bases remained unmatched. The length of the CDR3 is 16 residues. This CDR3 is CASSPQAGGLINEQFF. CDR3 nucleotides: TGTGCCAGCAGCCCCCAGGCGGGAGGGCTTATCAATGAGCAGTTCTTC.

This clonotype is medium-sized within its sample. The gene calls are TRBV7-2 and TRBJ2-1, with TRBD2 identical over 8 bases. J was trimmed by 8 bases and V by 3 bases; bases with no gene match: 9. This CDR3 spans 15 amino acids. Germline lookup yields CDR1 SGHTA and CDR2 FQGNSA. The CDR3 DNA sequence: TGTGCCAGCAGCTTTTCAAGCGGGAGCACATATGAGCAGTTCTTC. Translation gives CASSFSSGSTYEQFF.

This clonotype appeared many times. V is TRBV11-2 and J is TRBJ2-7; a possible D gene is TRBD1 (5 bases). Trimming took off 4 bases at V and 0 bases at J, with 16 bases between the two ends. CDR3 length: 16 residues. Per germline, CDR1 SGHAT and CDR2 FQNNGV. Here the CDR3 DNA reads TGTGCCAGCAGCTCGTCGGTAAGGGGCCCCTCCTACGAGCAGTACTTC. Translating it yields CASSSSVRGPSYEQYF.

Ten or more counts support this clonotype. J is TRBJ2-7 and V is TRBV12-3 or TRBV12-4; D might be TRBD1 or TRBD2, each matching 5 bases. The CDR3 sequence is 13 residues long. The germline V and J ends were trimmed by 6 bases and 1 base, with 10 bases remaining between them. The CDR3 loop is CASSRGRSYEQYF. In DNA, the CDR3 is TGTGCCAGCAGCCGGGGACGGTCCTACGAGCAGTACTTC.

This clonotype was seen ten or more times. The CDR3, as DNA: TGTGCCAGCAGCCCCGGGACAGGGCGGAATGAGCAGTTCTTC. It is translated as CASSPGTGRNEQFF. The chain carries TRBV12-3 or TRBV12-4 and TRBJ2-1; 9 nucleotides line up with TRBD1. Unmatched junction bases numbered 7, after V lost 6 bases and J lost 7 bases. The CDR3 is 14 amino acids.

At least ten counts were recorded for this clonotype. The chain joins TRBV7-2 to TRBJ2-1; 13 bases line up with TRBD2. Germline V gene data show CDR1 as SGHTA and CDR2 as FQGNSA. This CDR3 has 17 amino acids. Trimming cost V 3 bases and J 5 bases; bases outside gene matches: 7. The CDR3 loop reads CASSFGLAGVLDNEQFF. CDR3 nucleotide sequence: TGTGCCAGCAGCTTCGGACTAGCGGGAGTTCTCGACAATGAGCAGTTCTTC.

This clonotype was detected many times. The chain recombines TRBV29-1 with TRBJ1-1; D unresolved. This CDR3 region has 15 residues. Germline V CDR1 and CDR2: SQVTM, ANQGSEA. V shed 3 bases and J shed 1 base, with 15 bases lying between them. The CDR3 region is CSVEEVERWNTEAFF. The CDR3 nucleotides read TGCAGCGTTGAGGAGGTCGAACGATGGAACACTGAAGCTTTCTTT.

A word on this clonotype: Given a much more abundant clone one base away, this may be a read error. A read error is likely, as this CDR3 ends without the conserved phenylalanine or tryptophan. The gene calls are TRBV5-1 and TRBJ2-1; possibly TRBD2 for D (5 bases). CDR1 is SGHRS, CDR2 YFSETQ, per germline. The CDR3 totals 15 residues. Trimming took off 4 bases at V and 1 base at J, with 12 bases between the two ends. This CDR3 is CASSASGTSYNEQFS. In nucleotides, the CDR3 is TGCGCCAGCAGCGCCAGCGGAACGTCCTACAATGAGCAGTTCTCC.

On this clonotype: This may be a read error: a much more frequent sequence differs by one nucleotide. The chain carries TRBV3-1 and TRBJ2-7; 10 bases align to TRBD2. The length of the CDR3 is 17 residues. Germline V lookup: CDR1 LGHDT, CDR2 YNNKEL (reference sequence). J gave up 0 bases and V 3 bases, and 8 bases lay outside the gene matches. For the CDR3, the DNA is TGTGCCAGCAGCCAGGGACTAGCGAGGCCAAGCTCCTACGAGCAGTACTTC. Encoded protein: CASSQGLARPSSYEQYF.